The next 4 T cell receptor beta chains were all read from a single sample in a study of CXCR3-negative and CXCR3-positive naive CD8 T cells. The method, 5' RACE with UMI labels, was used to prepare the TRB cDNA libraries. TCRdb reprocessed the 5' RACE reads and keeps a single row for each CDR3 protein, giving no DNA. The sample has about 5,100 distinct CDR3 sequences. Input material: naive CXCR3- CD8+ T cells from blood. The subset denotes: CD45RO-CCR7+CD27+CD95- naive CD8+ T cells lacking CXCR3 (TNR3-). Every receptor here comes from a human donor in good health. Some clones in this sample may be carry-over from other donors' samples.

The J gene is TRBJ2-7, the V gene TRBV11-2; without DNA, the TCRdb call of TRBD1 cannot be checked. The germline CDR1 and CDR2 sequences are SGHAT and FQNNGV. CDR3 length equals 13 residues. The CDR3 sequence is CASSLGGNYEQYF.

This clonotype shows up as medium-sized (0.01 to 0.1%) by frequency. This chain links TRBV20-1 with TRBJ1-1; no DNA is available, so the TRBD1 call from TCRdb remains unchecked. Germline loops: CDR1 DFQATT, CDR2 SNEGSKA (reference sequence). The CDR3 extends over 16 amino acids. The CDR3 is CSARPSSGQPNTEAFF.

V is TRBV2 and J is TRBJ2-5. The length of the CDR3 is 13 residues. Germline CDR1 SNHLY, CDR2 FYNNEI. The CDR3 region is CASSDGSEETKYF.

This clonotype counts as medium-sized by frequency. V and J are TRBV2 and TRBJ1-2; the TRBD1 assignment by TCRdb is unverifiable without DNA. Germline CDR1 reads SNHLY; CDR2 reads FYNNEI. The CDR3 is 13 amino acids. CDR3 amino acids: CARRQPRDYGYTF.